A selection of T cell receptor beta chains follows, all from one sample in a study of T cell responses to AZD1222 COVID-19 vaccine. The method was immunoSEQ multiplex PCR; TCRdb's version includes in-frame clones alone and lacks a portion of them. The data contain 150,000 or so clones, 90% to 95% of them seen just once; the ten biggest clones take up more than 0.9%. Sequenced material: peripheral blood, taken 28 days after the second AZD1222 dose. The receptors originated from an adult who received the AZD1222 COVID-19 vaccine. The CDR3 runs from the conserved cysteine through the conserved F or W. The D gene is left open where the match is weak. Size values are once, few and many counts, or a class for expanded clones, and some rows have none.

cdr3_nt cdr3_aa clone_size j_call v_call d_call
TGTGCCAGTAGTATAAGAGGGGGGGAGTATACGCAGTATTTT CASSIRGGEYTQYF - TRBJ2-3 TRBV19 -
TGTGCCAGCAGTTTCGACGGACAGGACGAGCAGTACTTC CASSFDGQDEQYF - TRBJ2-7 TRBV12-3/TRBV12-4 TRBD1
TGTGCCATCAGTGATCCGCGGGACAGTCCTTCTGGCTACACCTTC CAISDPRDSPSGYTF - TRBJ1-2 TRBV10-3 TRBD1
TGCAGTGCTAGTGGGCGGGGGTCCGAGACCCAGTACTTC CSASGRGSETQYF few TRBJ2-5 TRBV20-1 TRBD2
TGTGCCAGCAGCCCGGGGACGGCGGCCCGACAAGAGACCCAGTACTTC CASSPGTAARQETQYF - TRBJ2-5 TRBV5-4 -
TGTGCCAGCAGCCGTAACGGTGAAAACTATGGCTACACCTTC CASSRNGENYGYTF - TRBJ1-2 TRBV5-6 -
TGTGCCAGCAGTTTCCAACTTCGGGAGACCCAGTACTTC CASSFQLRETQYF - TRBJ2-5 TRBV28 -
TGTGCCAGCTCCCCAGGACGGGAAAGCAATCAGCCCCAGCATTTT CASSPGRESNQPQHF - TRBJ1-5 TRBV18 -
TGTGCCAGCAGCAAAAACAGGGGAGTAGGGGAGACCCAGTACTTC CASSKNRGVGETQYF - TRBJ2-5 TRBV11-2 TRBD1
TGCAGTGCTAGTCACGGGAGGGCCTACGAGCAGTACTTC CSASHGRAYEQYF - TRBJ2-7 TRBV20-1 TRBD2
TGTGCCAGCAGCTTTAGGGGGACAGGAACCTACGAGCAGTACTTC CASSFRGTGTYEQYF - TRBJ2-7 TRBV5-6 TRBD1
TGTGCCAGCTCACCACGGGCAGATAATCAGCCCCAGCATTTT CASSPRADNQPQHF - TRBJ1-5 TRBV18 -
TGTGCCAGCAGGGGCCGGGACAGTGGATCCAATCAGCCCCAGCATTTT CASRGRDSGSNQPQHF - TRBJ1-5 TRBV2 TRBD1
TGTGCCAGCAGCTACAAGGGGTGGACCCCCCTCCACTTT CASSYKGWTPLHF - TRBJ1-6 TRBV28 -
TGTGCCAGTAGTGGACAGGGCCGGAACACCATATATTTT CASSGQGRNTIYF - TRBJ1-3 TRBV19 TRBD1
TGTGCCAGCAGTAACAGGGGAGGGGTGAACACTGAAGCTTTCTTT CASSNRGGVNTEAFF - TRBJ1-1 TRBV6-5 TRBD1
TGTGCCAGCTCACCAATTACAGGAACGAACACTGAAGCTTTCTTT CASSPITGTNTEAFF - TRBJ1-1 TRBV18 -
TGTGCCAGCAGCTCCGGGTCGTTTTATGGCTACACCTTC CASSSGSFYGYTF - TRBJ1-2 TRBV7-2 -
TGTGCCAGCAGCTTAGGATTGGGGAACCAGGAGACCCAGTACTTC CASSLGLGNQETQYF once TRBJ2-5 TRBV11-3 -
TGTGCCAGCAGTTTACAGACTCAGTATGAAAAACTGTTTTTT CASSLQTQYEKLFF - TRBJ1-4 TRBV28 -
TGCGCCAGCAGCCACCCCGCTAGCGGGACCCACTACAATGAGCAGTTCTTC CASSHPASGTHYNEQFF once TRBJ2-1 TRBV4-1 TRBD2
TGTGCCAGCAGCTTGCTCCGGACGGGTGGAAACACCATATATTTT CASSLLRTGGNTIYF - TRBJ1-3 TRBV5-6 -
TGTGCCAGCAGTTTAGTCGGCGATGACAATGAGCAGTTCTTC CASSLVGDDNEQFF - TRBJ2-1 TRBV28 -
TGTGCCAGCAGCTCGCGAGACAGGGTTGAGAACCAAGAGACCCAGTACTTC CASSSRDRVENQETQYF few TRBJ2-5 TRBV7-9 TRBD1
TGTGCCAGCAGCCAGGAGGGGTATGAAAGCTACACCTTC CASSQEGYESYTF - TRBJ1-2 TRBV3-1/TRBV3-2 -
TGCGCCAGCAGCCGAATCCCCGGACAGGAACGCTACGAGCAGTACTTC CASSRIPGQERYEQYF - TRBJ2-7 TRBV5-1 TRBD1
TGTGCCAGCAGCGCTAGTAGCGGGGGTTCCTACGAGCAGTACTTC CASSASSGGSYEQYF - TRBJ2-7 TRBV7-8 TRBD2
TGTGCCAGTACCCCGTCAGGGCAGACCTACAATGAGCAGTTCTTC CASTPSGQTYNEQFF - TRBJ2-1 TRBV19 -
TGTGCCAGCAGCTCCAGCCCGGGTGGCTACACCTTC CASSSSPGGYTF - TRBJ1-2 TRBV7-2 -
TGTGCCAGCAGCTTCGCTCAGGGGGCTTACAATGAGCAGTTCTTC CASSFAQGAYNEQFF - TRBJ2-1 TRBV7-8 TRBD1
TGTGCCAGCAGCACTAGCGGGAGGGCCGACAATGAGCAGTTCTTC CASSTSGRADNEQFF - TRBJ2-1 TRBV11-3 TRBD2
TGCGCCAGTGGACTAGCGGGAGGGTCTGGGGCAGATACGCAGTATTTT CASGLAGGSGADTQYF - TRBJ2-3 TRBV10-2 TRBD2
TGTGCCAGTAGTAGCACAGGGGGCGGCCAAAACTACGAGCAGTACTTC CASSSTGGGQNYEQYF - TRBJ2-7 TRBV19 TRBD1
TGTGCCAGCAGTGACCTAGGTTTCAATAGCAATCAGCCCCAGCATTTT CASSDLGFNSNQPQHF once TRBJ1-5 TRBV6-1 -
TGTGCCAGCAGCCAAAGAGCCGATGGCTACACCTTC CASSQRADGYTF - TRBJ1-2 TRBV4-2 -
TGTGCCAGTAGCCACTCCGGGACAGGGGACCAATACTACGAGCAGTACTTC CASSHSGTGDQYYEQYF - TRBJ2-7 TRBV19 TRBD1
TGCAGCGTCGCGATCGGGGGTAACTATGGCTACACCTTC CSVAIGGNYGYTF - TRBJ1-2 TRBV29-1 -
TGCGCCAGCAGCTCGGACAGGGTTCGGGAAAAACTGTTTTTT CASSSDRVREKLFF once TRBJ1-4 TRBV5-1 TRBD1
TGTGCCAGCAGTTTTAGAGCTGTTAACTATGGCTACACCTTC CASSFRAVNYGYTF - TRBJ1-2 TRBV28 -